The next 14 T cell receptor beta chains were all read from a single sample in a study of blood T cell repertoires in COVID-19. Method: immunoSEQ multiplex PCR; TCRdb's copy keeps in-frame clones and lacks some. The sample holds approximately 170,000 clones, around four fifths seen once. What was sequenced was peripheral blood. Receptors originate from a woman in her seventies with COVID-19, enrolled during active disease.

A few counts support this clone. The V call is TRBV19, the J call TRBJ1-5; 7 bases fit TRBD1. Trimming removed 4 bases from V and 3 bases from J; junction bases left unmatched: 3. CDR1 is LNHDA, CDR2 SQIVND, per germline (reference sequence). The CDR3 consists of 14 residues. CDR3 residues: CASSTQGNNQPQHF. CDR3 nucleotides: TGTGCCAGTAGTACACAGGGGAACAATCAGCCCCAGCATTTT.

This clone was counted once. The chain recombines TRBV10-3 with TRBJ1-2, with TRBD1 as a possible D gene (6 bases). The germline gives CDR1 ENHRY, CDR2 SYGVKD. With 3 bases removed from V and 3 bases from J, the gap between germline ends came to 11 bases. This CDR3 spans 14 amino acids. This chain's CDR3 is CAISENRADYGYTF. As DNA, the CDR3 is TGTGCCATCAGTGAAAACAGGGCCGACTATGGCTACACCTTC.

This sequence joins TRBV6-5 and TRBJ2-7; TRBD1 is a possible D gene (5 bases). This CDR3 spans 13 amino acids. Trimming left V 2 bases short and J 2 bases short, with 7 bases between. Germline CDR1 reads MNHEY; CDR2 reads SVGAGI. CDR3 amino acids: CASSYRGTYEQYF. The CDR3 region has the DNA TGTGCCAGCAGTTACAGGGGAACCTACGAGCAGTACTTC.

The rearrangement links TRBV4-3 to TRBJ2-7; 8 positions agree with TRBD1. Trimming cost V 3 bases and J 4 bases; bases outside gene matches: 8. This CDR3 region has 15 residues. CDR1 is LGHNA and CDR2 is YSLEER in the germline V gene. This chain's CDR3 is CASSQGYRGSYEQYF. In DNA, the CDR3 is TGCGCCAGCAGCCAGGGATACAGGGGGTCTTACGAGCAGTACTTC.

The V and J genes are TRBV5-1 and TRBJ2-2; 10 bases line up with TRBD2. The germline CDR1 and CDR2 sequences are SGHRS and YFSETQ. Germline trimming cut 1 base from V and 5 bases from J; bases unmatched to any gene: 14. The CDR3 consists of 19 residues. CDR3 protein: CASSLLGLAPPGGTGELFF. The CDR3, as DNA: TGCGCCAGCAGCTTGTTGGGACTAGCGCCTCCAGGAGGGACCGGGGAGCTGTTTTTT.

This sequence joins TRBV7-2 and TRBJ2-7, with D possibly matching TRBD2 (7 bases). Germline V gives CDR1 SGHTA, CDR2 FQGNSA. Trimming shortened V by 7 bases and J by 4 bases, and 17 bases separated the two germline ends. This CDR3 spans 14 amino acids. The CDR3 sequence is CASTLGGAHYEQYF. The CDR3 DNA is TGTGCCAGCACCTTGGGGGGGGCGCATTACGAGCAGTACTTC. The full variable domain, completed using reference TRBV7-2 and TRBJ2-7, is GAGVSQSPSNKVTEKGKDVELRCDPISGHTALYWYRQSLGQGLEFLIYFQGNSAPDKSGLPSDRFSAERTGGSVSTLTIQRTQQEDSAVYLCASTLGGAHYEQYFGPGTRLTVT.

CDR3 amino acids: CASSLDLSRTGELFF. CDR3 in DNA: TGCGCCAGCAGCTTGGATTTATCTCGCACCGGGGAGCTGTTTTTT. The rearrangement links TRBV5-1 to TRBJ2-2; D remains unclear. The CDR3 loop spans 15 amino acids. CDR1 SGHRS and CDR2 YFSETQ come from the germline V gene. V lost 0 bases, J lost 4 bases, and 10 bases lay in between.

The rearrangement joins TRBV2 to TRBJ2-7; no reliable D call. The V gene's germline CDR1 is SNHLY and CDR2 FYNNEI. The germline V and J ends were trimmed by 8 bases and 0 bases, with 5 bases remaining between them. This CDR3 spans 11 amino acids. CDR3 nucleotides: TGTGCCAGCGCGTTCTCCTACGAGCAGTACTTC. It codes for CASAFSYEQYF.

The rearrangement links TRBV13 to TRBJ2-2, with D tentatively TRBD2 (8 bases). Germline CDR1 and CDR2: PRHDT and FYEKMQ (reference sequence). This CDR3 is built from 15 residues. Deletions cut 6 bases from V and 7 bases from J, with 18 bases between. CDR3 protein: CASRRSGGDSGELFF. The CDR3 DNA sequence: TGTGCCAGCAGACGGTCGGGAGGGGACAGCGGGGAGCTGTTTTTT.

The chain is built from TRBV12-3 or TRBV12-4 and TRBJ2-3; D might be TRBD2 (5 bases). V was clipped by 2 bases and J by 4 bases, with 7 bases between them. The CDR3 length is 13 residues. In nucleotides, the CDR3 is TGTGCCAGCAGTTTAAGGGAGTCAGATACGCAGTATTTT. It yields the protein CASSLRESDTQYF.

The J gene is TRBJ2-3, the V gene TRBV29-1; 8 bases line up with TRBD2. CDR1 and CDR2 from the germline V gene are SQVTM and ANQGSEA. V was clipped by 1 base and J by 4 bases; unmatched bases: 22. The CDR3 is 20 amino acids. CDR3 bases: TGCAGCGTTGAAGCTCCGATGGGCAGCGGGAGTGGTATTCCCCCAGATACGCAGTATTTT. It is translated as CSVEAPMGSGSGIPPDTQYF.

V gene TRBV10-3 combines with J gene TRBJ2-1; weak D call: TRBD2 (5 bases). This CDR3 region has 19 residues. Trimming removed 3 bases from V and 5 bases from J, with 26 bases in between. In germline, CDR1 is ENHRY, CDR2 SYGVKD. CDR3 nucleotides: TGTGCCATCAGTGAAATTCGGGGTAGTTCCCAATACGGTGACAATGAGCAGTTCTTC. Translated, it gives CAISEIRGSSQYGDNEQFF.

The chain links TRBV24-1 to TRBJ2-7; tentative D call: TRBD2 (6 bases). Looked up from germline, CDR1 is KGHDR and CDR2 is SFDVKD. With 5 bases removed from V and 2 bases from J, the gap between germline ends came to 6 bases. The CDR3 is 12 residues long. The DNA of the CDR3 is TGTGCCACCAGTGCGGGAGCCTACGAGCAGTACTTC. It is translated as CATSAGAYEQYF.

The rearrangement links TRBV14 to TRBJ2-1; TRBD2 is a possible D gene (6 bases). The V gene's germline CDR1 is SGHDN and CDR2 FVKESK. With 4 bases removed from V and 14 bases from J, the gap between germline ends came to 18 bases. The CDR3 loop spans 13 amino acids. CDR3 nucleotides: TGTGCCAGCAGCCGGGCGGGGACCCCAACGGAGTTCTTC. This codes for CASSRAGTPTEFF.